A selection of T cell receptor beta chains follows, all from one sample in a study of cytomegalovirus exposure and HLA in healthy donors. Assay: immunoSEQ multiplex PCR; the TCRdb copy retains only in-frame clones and omits some. The sample contains over 100,000 clones, roughly 70% of which appear only once. Sequenced input: PBMCs. Every receptor here comes from a man aged 45-60 years in good health and CMV-seropositive. Each CDR3 is given with its conserved first and last residue. A D gene is named only where the DNA matches it firmly. Expanded clones are given a class, and other clones once, few, many or no size at all.

j_call,v_call,clone_size,cdr3_length,d_call,cdr3_nt,cdr3_aa
TRBJ2-5,TRBV6-1,NA,14,TRBD2,TGTGCCAGCGCTGCAGGTAGCGGGAGTGAGACCCAGTACTTC,CASAAGSGSETQYF
TRBJ2-3,TRBV14,NA,19,TRBD2,TGTGCCAGCAGCACCACTAGCGGGAACCCAAGAATCGCTCTTGGTACGCAGTATTTT,CASSTTSGNPRIALGTQYF
TRBJ2-1,TRBV6-5,NA,15,NA,TGTGCCAGCAGTACCTACAGGAGCTCCTACAATGAGCAGTTCTTC,CASSTYRSSYNEQFF
TRBJ2-1,TRBV28,few,13,TRBD2,TGTGCCAGCATCACGGGCGGGAGGGATGAGCAGTTCTTC,CASITGGRDEQFF
TRBJ1-5,TRBV30,NA,14,NA,TGTGCCTGGAGTGTACAGGGAAGAAGGCAGCCCCAGCATTTT,CAWSVQGRRQPQHF
TRBJ2-5,TRBV19,NA,15,NA,TGTGCCAGTAGAGGACTCGAACTTGGGCAAGAGACCCAGTACTTC,CASRGLELGQETQYF
TRBJ2-1,TRBV7-2,NA,17,NA,TGTGCCAGCAGCTCGCAAGGGGGGGCAGGCGGCTACAATGAGCAGTTCTTC,CASSSQGGAGGYNEQFF
TRBJ1-5,TRBV5-4,NA,15,TRBD1,TGTGCCAGCAGCCCGGGACAGGGAATCAATCAGCCCCAGCATTTT,CASSPGQGINQPQHF
TRBJ1-6,TRBV5-1,NA,12,NA,TGCGCCAGCAGCTTCCAGGGGCCACCCCTCCACTTT,CASSFQGPPLHF
TRBJ1-3,TRBV29-1,NA,16,NA,TGCAGCGTTATCTCCCGGCAGGGTGTCTCTGGAAACACCATATATTTT,CSVISRQGVSGNTIYF
TRBJ1-2,TRBV5-8,NA,14,TRBD1,TGTGCCAGCAGCAGGCAGGGGGCCCACTATGGCTACACCTTC,CASSRQGAHYGYTF
TRBJ1-2,TRBV6-1,few,13,NA,TGTGCCAGCAGTGAGAACAGGCCCTATGGCTACACCTTC,CASSENRPYGYTF
TRBJ1-1,TRBV5-6,NA,13,NA,TGTGCCAGCAGCTTTACTAGGCAGACTGAAGCTTTCTTT,CASSFTRQTEAFF
TRBJ2-5,TRBV10-2,NA,15,TRBD2,TGCGCCAGCAGGAAGGGACTAGCGGGGCAAGAGACCCAGTACTTC,CASRKGLAGQETQYF
TRBJ2-7,TRBV19,NA,12,NA,TGTGCCAGTAGTATTCGAAGGGGCGAGCAGTACTTC,CASSIRRGEQYF
TRBJ1-1,TRBV2,few,13,NA,TGTGCCAGCAGTGGGGCCTCGAACACTGAAGCTTTCTTT,CASSGASNTEAFF
TRBJ1-3,TRBV4-1,NA,13,NA,TGCGCCAGCAGCCTTACTAGTCAGGACACCATATATTTT,CASSLTSQDTIYF
TRBJ2-1,TRBV6-1,NA,15,NA,TGTGCCAGCAGTATTCGGGGGGCGTCCTACAATGAGCAGTTCTTC,CASSIRGASYNEQFF
TRBJ2-7,TRBV25-1,NA,15,TRBD1,TGTGCCAGCAGTGTACCCGGGACAGGGAGCCACGAGCAGTACTTC,CASSVPGTGSHEQYF
TRBJ2-5,TRBV5-4,NA,15,NA,TGTGCCAGCAGCTCGCCCAAGCGGGCTGAAGAGACCCAGTACTTC,CASSSPKRAEETQYF